The 29 T cell receptor beta chains presented below share a single source sample, sequenced in a study of blood T cells in healthy people across ages. For the second PCR, which ran for roughly 6 to 12 cycles, a sample-barcoded 5' primer and a J-beta primer mix were used. TCRdb re-analysed the 5' RACE reads in MiXCR, keeping a single row per CDR3 protein. The sample lists 1.2 million to 1.5 million distinct CDR3 sequences; almost 60% were seen once. Material for sequencing was blood. The receptors derive from a man aged 18-30 years in good health.

The V call is TRBV6-1, the J call TRBJ2-4; 11 positions match TRBD2. The closer fit of TRBJ2-7 to the DNA end suggests the J call may be wrong. This CDR3 is 18 amino acids long. Germline-derived CDR1 and CDR2 are MNHNS and SASEGT. CDR3 DNA: TGTGCCACACCAAGAACTAGCGGGAGACCAAAAGACATCTACGAGCAGTACTTC. It specifies CATPRTSGRPKDIYEQYF.

This clonotype occurred a few times. CDR3 loop: CASSQTVQSYEQYF. The DNA for the CDR3 is TGTGCCAGCAGCCAGACAGTTCAGTCCTACGAGCAGTACTTC. The chain has TRBV11-2 and TRBJ2-7; D is perhaps TRBD1 (5 bases). The V gene's germline CDR1 is SGHAT and CDR2 FQNNGV. V lost 5 bases and J lost 1, with 12 bases in between. The CDR3 has 14 amino acids.

This clonotype has only a few counts. The V and J genes are TRBV3-1 and TRBJ2-3; a weak D match, TRBD2 (5 bases). V lost 3 bases and J lost 4, with 11 bases in between. This CDR3 contains 14 residues. CDR1 LGHDT and CDR2 YNNKEL come from the germline V gene (reference sequence). As DNA, the CDR3 is TGTGCCAGCAGCCAGCAGACTAACTCAGATACGCAGTATTTT. Its translation: CASSQQTNSDTQYF.

The chain uses TRBV2 and TRBJ2-3; D perhaps matches TRBD2 (6 bases). The length of the CDR3 is 16 residues. In germline, CDR1 is SNHLY, CDR2 FYNNEI. V shed 4 bases and J shed 3 bases, with 17 bases lying between them. The CDR3 coding sequence is TGTGCCAGCAGTGTTTTAAGCCGCCGGGGGACAGATACGCAGTATTTT. This codes for CASSVLSRRGTDTQYF.

This chain connects TRBV21-1 to TRBJ2-2; the table's D call, TRBD2, has no DNA check behind it. TRBV21-1 corresponds to a pseudogene. The CDR3 spans 16 residues. CDR3 loop: CASSSSLATATGELFF. CDR3 coding DNA: TGTGCCAGCAGCAGTTCCCTAGCGACGGCGACCGGGGAGCTGTTTTTT.

This clonotype was recorded a few times. The chain combines TRBV29-1 with TRBJ1-1; TRBD1 matches 8 bases. The CDR3 has 13 amino acids. CDR1 and CDR2 (germline): SQVTM, ANQGSEA. Losses at the gene ends were 6 bases for V and 2 bases for J; bases not matched to a gene: 5. This CDR3 reads CSVGQGLNTEAFF. DNA for the CDR3: TGCAGCGTCGGACAGGGACTTAACACTGAAGCTTTCTTT.

This chain uses TRBV4-1 with TRBJ2-1; maybe TRBD2 (6 bases). V was shortened by 4 bases and J by 8 bases, with 15 bases between the two germline ends. CDR1 is MGHRA, CDR2 YSYEKL, per germline. The CDR3 has 14 residues. As DNA, the CDR3 is TGCGCCAGCAGCCCCCGACTAGGTCTCCATGAGCAGTTCTTC. Residues: CASSPRLGLHEQFF.

This clonotype turned up a few times. The chain combines TRBV25-1 with TRBJ1-1; D not resolved. This CDR3 has 13 amino acids. Germline V gene lookup returns CDR1 MGHDK and CDR2 SYGVNS. The V gene lost 4 bases and the J gene lost 0 bases, with 6 bases spanning the gap. DNA of the CDR3: TGTGCCAGCAGTGGGGTTGTGAACACTGAAGCTTTCTTT. This codes for CASSGVVNTEAFF.

The CDR3 is CSVWGKGGNTEAFF. The CDR3 DNA sequence: TGCAGCGTTTGGGGTAAGGGGGGTAACACTGAAGCTTTCTTT. V and J are TRBV29-1 and TRBJ1-1, with TRBD1 as a possible D gene (6 bases). From germline, CDR1 is SQVTM and CDR2 ANQGSEA. The CDR3 has 14 amino acids. Trimming took 5 bases from V and 2 from J, leaving 15 bases between them. The full variable domain, rest sourced from reference TRBV29-1 and TRBJ1-1, is SAVISQKPSRDICQRGTSLTIQCQVDSQVTMMFWYRQQPGQSLTLIATANQGSEATYESGFVIDKFPISRPNLTFSTLTVSNMSPEDSSIYLCSVWGKGGNTEAFFGQGTRLTVV.

The chain uses TRBV14 and TRBJ2-6, with a possible D match to TRBD1 (5 bases). CDR3 length equals 16 residues. Germline assignment: CDR1 SGHDN and CDR2 FVKESK. Trimming removed 6 bases from V and 1 base from J, with 13 bases in between. In nucleotides, the CDR3 is TGTGCCAGCAGTCCCCATGGGGCGTCTGGGGCCAACGTCCTGACTTTC. The encoded protein is CASSPHGASGANVLTF.

This clonotype was detected a few times. The chain couples TRBV6-1 to TRBJ2-4; 8 bases fit TRBD2. The V and J ends lost 6 bases and 7 bases, in that order; junction bases with no gene match: 5. From germline, CDR1 is MNHNS and CDR2 SASEGT. The length of the CDR3 is 13 residues. The CDR3 bases are TGTGCCAGCAGGCGCGGGGGGTTGAACATTCAGTACTTC. Translated: CASRRGGLNIQYF.

The V and J genes are TRBV15 and TRBJ1-2, with D perhaps TRBD1 (5 bases). V was shortened by 0 bases and J by 6 bases, with 11 bases between the two germline ends. Germline CDR1 reads LNHNV; CDR2 reads YYDKDF (reference sequence). CDR3 size: 14 residues. CDR3 in DNA: TGTGCCACCAGCAGAGATCAGGGCTTGCATGGCTACACCTTC. Amino acids: CATSRDQGLHGYTF.

On this clonotype: The junction departs from germline at one end; a sequencing error may be responsible. V and J are TRBV4-2 and TRBJ1-1, with D maybe TRBD1 (5 bases). CDR3 length equals 13 residues. Germline V gene data show CDR1 as LGHNA and CDR2 as YNFKEQ. The CDR3 DNA reads as TGTGTCAGCAGCCAAGGGGTGCTCACTGAAGCTTTCTTT. Protein sequence: CVSSQGVLTEAFF.

The V gene is TRBV27, the J gene TRBJ2-1, with TRBD2 identical over 8 bases. The germline V gene encodes CDR1 MNHEY and CDR2 SMNVEV (reference sequence). The V segment lost 4 bases and the J segment 4 bases; nucleotides outside the gene matches: 9. The CDR3 contains 16 residues. Written as DNA, the CDR3 is TGTGCCAGCAGTTATCCCGGGACTAGTGGATACAATGAGCAGTTCTTC. It codes for CASSYPGTSGYNEQFF.

This clonotype has only a few counts. The V gene is TRBV14, the J gene TRBJ1-2; D unresolved. This CDR3 is 12 amino acids long. CDR1 is SGHDN, CDR2 FVKESK, per germline. V lost 5 bases and J lost 4, with 8 bases in between. CDR3 sequence: CASSNSRYGYTF. The DNA for the CDR3 is TGTGCCAGCAGCAACTCTCGCTATGGCTACACCTTC.

V and J are TRBV25-1 and TRBJ2-5; 12 bases map to TRBD1. CDR1 is MGHDK, CDR2 SYGVNS, per germline. With 1 base clipped from V and 11 bases from J, the junction kept 14 bases outside the gene matches. CDR3 length equals 17 residues. The CDR3 DNA sequence: TGTGCCAGCAGTGAATCTTGGGACAGGGGGCTTTGGAATGAGCAGTACTTC. Translating it yields CASSESWDRGLWNEQYF. The full variable domain, completed using reference TRBV25-1 and TRBJ2-5, is EADIYQTPRYLVIGTGKKITLECSQTMGHDKMYWYQQDPGMELHLIHYSYGVNSTEKGDLSSESTVSRIRTEHFPLTLESARPSHTSQYLCASSESWDRGLWNEQYFGPGTRLLVL.

This rearrangement joins TRBV4-1 to TRBJ1-5, with D possibly being TRBD1 (5 bases). V dropped 1 base and J dropped 4 bases, with 17 bases sitting between them. The germline gives CDR1 MGHRA, CDR2 YSYEKL. The CDR3 covers 17 residues. CDR3: CASSQATDGTENQPQHF. The CDR3 DNA reads TGCGCCAGCAGCCAAGCTACAGACGGGACGGAAAATCAGCCCCAGCATTTT.

The rearrangement joins TRBV12-3 or TRBV12-4 to TRBJ1-6; D is ambiguous. The V end lost 1 base, the J end lost 12 bases, and 7 bases lay between the germline ends. The CDR3 sequence is 12 residues long. Here the CDR3 DNA reads TGTGCCAGCAGTTTAGATCGCTTACCCCTCCACTTT. This sequence encodes CASSLDRLPLHF.

Comments on this clonotype: Its ends do not fully match the called genes, so a read error is possible. The chain is built from TRBV5-3 and TRBJ1-1; D perhaps matches TRBD1 (5 bases). TRBV5-3 is sorted into the ORF group, with uncertain function. The CDR3 is 18 residues long. Here the CDR3 DNA reads TGTGCCAGCAGCTATCCGGGAATAGGGGCCCCCATGAACACTGAAGCTTTCTTT. Translated: CASSYPGIGAPMNTEAFF.

This clonotype turned up a few times. The chain employs TRBV2 and TRBJ1-6; 8 bases fit TRBD1. The junction had 7 bases not matched to a gene; V was cut back by 7 bases and J by 2 bases. Germline CDR1 is SNHLY and CDR2 is FYNNEI. CDR3 length equals 16 residues. CDR3 sequence (DNA): TGTGCCAGCAATCGACAGGGGTCCCCCTATAATTCACCCCTCCACTTT. Amino acid sequence: CASNRQGSPYNSPLHF.

This clonotype occurred once. The chain joins TRBV28 to TRBJ2-5, with D possibly being TRBD2 (5 bases). The V end lost 6 bases, the J end lost 1 base, and 21 bases lay between the germline ends. This CDR3 is built from 17 residues. Germline-derived CDR1 and CDR2 are MDHEN and SYDVKM. The CDR3 region has the DNA TGTGCCAGCAGCCACCCGGGCCACCGGACTTCCCAAGAGACCCAGTACTTC. This translates into CASSHPGHRTSQETQYF.

The rearrangement joins TRBV6-2 or TRBV6-3 to TRBJ2-2; 7 bases are shared with TRBD2. The CDR3 spans 15 residues. Trimming removed 6 bases from V and 1 base from J; junction bases left unmatched: 5. Per germline, CDR1 MNHEY and CDR2 SVGEGT. The CDR3 nucleotides read TGTGCCAGCAGCCCGCTAGCGGAGAACACCGGGGAGCTGTTTTTT. Translating gives CASSPLAENTGELFF.

The chain has TRBV20-1 and TRBJ2-1; perhaps TRBD2 as D (6 bases). This CDR3 has 11 residues. V was shortened by 0 bases and J by 10 bases, with 7 bases between the two germline ends. Germline V gene lookup returns CDR1 DFQATT and CDR2 SNEGSKA (reference sequence). The CDR3, as DNA: TGCAGTGCTAGAGATCGGGGGGAGCAGTTCTTC. Amino acid sequence: CSARDRGEQFF.

This chain uses TRBV4-1 with TRBJ2-1; TRBD2 agrees at 16 bases. TRBJ2-7 matches the DNA end more closely, so the J call is doubtful. Germline V gene lookup returns CDR1 MGHRA and CDR2 YSYEKL. The CDR3 is made up of 19 amino acids. The CDR3 loop is CASSLLNPGLAGGLYEQYF. CDR3 nucleotides: TGCGCCAGCAGCCTGTTGAATCCGGGACTAGCGGGGGGGCTCTATGAGCAGTACTTC.

The chain has TRBV28 and TRBJ1-3; the D gene is possibly TRBD1 (6 bases). The CDR3 consists of 14 residues. The germline V gene encodes CDR1 MDHEN and CDR2 SYDVKM. V was pared by 5 bases and J by 2 bases, with 10 bases between. CDR3 coding DNA: TGTGCCAGCAGTAATCAGGGGACTGGAAACACCATATATTTT. Its protein is CASSNQGTGNTIYF.

The V and J genes are TRBV6-5 and TRBJ1-5, with unresolved D. CDR3 length: 15 residues. V lost 2 bases and J lost 5, with 13 bases in between. The V gene's germline CDR1 is MNHEY and CDR2 SVGAGI. The CDR3 protein is CASSYAVTVDQPQHF. The CDR3 DNA follows: TGTGCCAGCAGTTACGCGGTAACCGTCGATCAGCCCCAGCATTTT.

The chain uses TRBV6-2 or TRBV6-3 and TRBJ2-7; 12 nucleotides line up with TRBD2. Trimming at V came to 5 bases and at J to 4 bases, leaving 6 bases not matched to a gene. Germline V gives CDR1 MNHEY, CDR2 SVGEGT. The CDR3 covers 15 residues. CDR3: CASSPLAGGLYEQYF. For the CDR3, the DNA is TGTGCCAGCAGTCCTCTAGCGGGAGGGTTATACGAGCAGTACTTC.

Only a few counts were recorded for this clonotype. The chain combines TRBV9 with TRBJ2-1, with 9 bases lining up with TRBD1. The CDR3 extends over 15 amino acids. The ends lost 3 bases at V and 1 base at J; junction bases unmatched: 2. Germline CDR1 and CDR2: SGDLS and YYNGEE. CDR3 in amino acids: CASSAGQGSYNEQFF. CDR3 DNA sequence: TGTGCCAGCAGCGCAGGACAGGGGTCCTACAATGAGCAGTTCTTC.

The chain recombines TRBV6-2 or TRBV6-3 with TRBJ2-1; no definite D call. Germline V lookup: CDR1 MNHEY, CDR2 SVGEGT. This CDR3 comprises 13 residues. V lost 5 bases and J lost 5, with 10 bases in between. CDR3 residues: CASSPANDNEQFF. The CDR3 DNA reads as TGTGCCAGCAGTCCAGCGAACGACAATGAGCAGTTCTTC.